This T cell receptor (beta chain) is from a study of cytomegalovirus exposure and HLA in healthy donors (dated by TCRdb to between 2016 and 2019). The study in broad terms: According to an earlier analysis of a few hundred of the donors, about 180 million T cells yielded some 120 million unique TCR beta sequences and around 300 Gb of sequence data. An early release covering 500 to 750 HLA-typed donors comprised 250 to 350 gigabases of sequencing data and roughly 85 million unique TCR sequences. Among the roughly 400 genotyped donors, more than 70% belonged to the genetic ancestry cluster associated with self-reported Caucasian donors. The study aimed to test whether cataloging public T cell receptors could reveal signatures of past pathogen exposure. The study profiled the T cell repertoires of more than 500 subjects by immunosequencing and related them to cytomegalovirus serostatus. Along with the roughly 610-subject first cohort, a separate validation cohort of over a hundred different subjects was used. High-throughput TCR immunosequencing, statistical association of individual TCRs with disease status, and machine learning were combined to predict cytomegalovirus infection status. A later analysis re-analyzed previously published TCR beta repertoires from 666 donors and added high-resolution HLA genotyping to study TCR occurrence patterns. Rather than drawing on any new phenotypic data, the later analysis identified candidate immune exposures from TCR beta sequences and the way those sequences occurred across donors. To decide whether each TCR beta V gene segment behaved as functional or pseudogenic, an earlier analysis of some 600 of the donors relied on high-throughput TCR beta sequencing. Alongside the repertoire data, information on donor age, sex, ethnicity and CMV serostatus was compiled. A later genetic analysis took genome-wide SNP genotypes for about three fifths of the roughly 670 donors and used that subset as a discovery cohort. Every repertoire in the discovery cohort had been generated on one and the same sequencing platform. Both class I and class II loci were covered by HLA typing, at four-digit resolution. Typing coverage differed by locus: A, B, C, DRB1 and DQB1 were typed in roughly 620-630 donors, DQA1 in approximately 520, DPA1 in some 610, and DPB1 in just under 480. Roughly five DR-DQ haplotypes were handled as single units for association and clustering because linkage in the cohort was strong. On average, 235,054 unique TCR beta nucleotide sequences were sequenced per donor among some 430 genotyped donors of the cohort, with approximately 18% of those sequences being non-productive. What the work shows at the level of the full study, not this receptor alone: According to a later analysis, parvovirus B19, influenza, CMV and Epstein-Barr virus appeared linked to several top co-occurrence clusters. A later analysis found that TCR association rates varied across HLA loci, with DRB1 alleles showing the most associated TCRs and HLA-C alleles the fewest. Most TCR sequences were seen in very few donors, while some public TCRs were found in many individuals. Most CMV-associated TCR beta chains appeared to be HLA-restricted in a later analysis, and the HLA associations seemed to be driven largely by CMV exposure. A further reported finding was that TCR beta sequences accurately predicted the HLA-A and HLA-B alleles for most subjects in the first cohort. Sequencing depth was assumed to be roughly uniform across donors in the presence/absence analyses, though that assumption may not hold. When HLA alleles, especially DR and DQ, strongly co-occurred, TCR associations were difficult to assign to individual alleles. The classifier was reported to diagnose cytomegalovirus status with high specificity and sensitivity in both the original cohort and the validation cohort. In a later genetic analysis, a missense DCLRE1C variant was associated with V-gene and J-gene trimming of TCR beta chains, and the association was replicated in an independent cohort. A later analysis found that HLA-associated TCR beta chains were more clonally expanded and had lower generation probabilities than equally common non-associated chains. CMV serostatus was the only immune exposure information available for the cohort. Compared with the roughly 600-donor mean, donors in an Asian-associated ancestry cluster had fewer N-insertions in productive TCRs, according to a later genetic analysis. A total of 150 to 200 TCR beta chains were listed by the study as associated with cytomegalovirus. This cohort had only TCR beta chains sequenced, and the lack of alpha or paired-chain data limited which features could be detected. The sequencing pipeline was judged likely to have produced a cluster of highly shared sequence variants as a technical artifact. In vitro tests confirmed that a few of the cytomegalovirus-associated TCR beta chains recognize cytomegalovirus antigens. In a later analysis, 15,000 to 20,000 TCR beta sequences were associated with specific HLA alleles at a false discovery rate of 0.05. Seventeen rarely observed V segments, including chromosome 9 orphons, were excluded from the earlier analysis of a few hundred of the donors because counts were too low. In an earlier analysis of around 600 of the donors, most TCR beta V segments were observed in productive rearrangements about 87% or about 30% of the time, broadly matching IMGT annotations. Because some donors lacked HLA typing at each locus, the association tests relied only on the typed subset. The authors suggested that the approach could potentially be extended to other disease states and immunological phenotypes. Correlated functional status among segregating V segments might be attributable to linkage disequilibrium, but an unknown experimental factor could not be ruled out.

The cohort consisted of 600 to 750 healthy bone marrow donors. All cohort members were sampled while nominally healthy, although unrecorded immune exposures were likely present. The donor was CMV seronegative and was included in the group of a few hundred seronegative cohort members. Every donor gave a peripheral blood sample, and the peripheral blood mononuclear cells from that sample were used for TCR beta sequencing. The Qiagen DNeasy Blood Extraction Kit was used to extract genomic DNA from the blood cell samples. Preparation of the library involved the immunoSEQ multiplex PCR assay. For the multiplex PCR, a mixture combining 60 forward primers for TCR Vbeta segments and 13 reverse primers for TCR Jbeta segments was used. The CDR3 region of rearranged TCR beta genes was amplified from genomic DNA by a multiplex PCR assay. The amplified TCR beta libraries were sequenced on the Illumina HiSeq System as 87-base-pair reads. In the authors' own workflow: In a later analysis, around 80 million unique TCR beta chains were counted across the roughly 610 repertoires, and roughly 10 million of these chains were shared by at least two donors. A nearest-neighbor algorithm error-corrected the raw reads and collapsed the reads into unique sequences, merging closely related sequences to remove PCR and sequencing errors. CDR3 sequences were aligned to IMGT reference sequences to assign V, D and J gene segments. Each retained sequence needed at least a six-nucleotide match to both a V gene segment and a J gene segment. Rearrangements were called productive when the CDR3 lacked stop codons and stayed in frame with V and J; all others were non-productive. CDR3 was defined by IMGT convention, running from the second conserved V-encoded cysteine to the conserved J-encoded phenylalanine. The earlier analysis of a few hundred of the donors excluded sequences that lacked an unambiguous match to a single V gene segment. In an earlier analysis of some 590 of the donors, V segments were called functional above 56.7% productive rearrangements and were called segregating when the between-donor standard deviation exceeded 5%. A statistical classification framework was built to diagnose cytomegalovirus status from the catalog of TCR beta chain sequences. In a later analysis, TCR nucleotide sequences were compared against IMGT/GENE-DB human TR gene sequences so that V and J genes could be assigned. Using the TCRdist pipeline, a later analysis assigned CDR3 sequences along with most-parsimonious VDJ recombination scenarios. In a later analysis, each TCR beta chain was defined by its CDR3 amino acid sequence together with its V-gene family, and reads without a unique V-gene family were excluded. To address suspected cross-contamination and a sequencing artifact, a later analysis removed around 600 highly shared, low-generation-probability nucleotide sequences. In a later analysis, a clonal expansion index was calculated for each public chain from normalized within-repertoire ranks of inferred template counts. In a later analysis, generation probabilities were computed using a VDJ recombination model fitted to out-of-frame rearrangements, and the results were checked against IGoR. A later analysis scored TCR-TCR, TCR-HLA and TCR-CMV co-occurrence with hypergeometric tests, applying a repertoire-size bias correction to TCR pairs. False discovery rates were estimated in a later analysis by permuting HLA or CMV assignments 20 times. In a later analysis, co-occurring TCRs were grouped using DBSCAN, with TCRdist sequence similarity added in when clustering inside HLA-allele-positive subsets. Co-occurrence clustering excluded repertoires with fewer than 30,000 or more than 120,000 public chains, plus five with anomalous nucleotide sharing. As stored in TCRdb, this immuneACCESS dataset retains in-frame rearrangements with V and J assigned. A fraction of the clones does not appear; measured against another copy, unresolved V genes explain less than half of the discrepancy, and the remainder lacks a known reason. The DNA gave D and trimming, while V, J and clone size come from that table. For this sample there are hundreds of thousands of clones; approximately 81% appear just once. 0.24% of the sample is taken by the ten largest.

On this clone itself: This clone's antigen is unknown. No base qualities exist here, and no much larger clone lies one base off it.

This sequence was found in a girl aged 2 to 10 in good health and CMV-seronegative. The sequenced sample consisted of PBMCs.

CDR3 region: CASSQTLGQEGETQYF. The DNA sequence reads TGCGCCAGCAGTCAGACCCTGGGACAGGAAGGGGAGACCCAGTACTTC. The V gene is TRBV23-1 and the J gene is TRBJ2-5, and 8 bases in between align with TRBD1. TRBV23-1 is reported as an ORF; its role is uncertain. V trim: 3 bases; J trim: 5 bases; unmatched bases: 11. Its CDR3 holds 16 amino acids, cysteine through phenylalanine. Of the read, only the CDR3 DNA is kept; its 48 bases are in frame from base 1.